Below, 17 T cell receptor beta chains from the same sample are listed, as sequenced in a study of cytomegalovirus exposure and HLA in healthy donors. The PCR made use of 60 Vbeta and 13 Jbeta primers. The method was immunoSEQ multiplex PCR; TCRdb's version includes in-frame clones alone and lacks a portion of them. The profile shows over 150,000 clones, about four fifths of them singletons. The sample consisted of PBMCs. The receptor source for this set is a man aged 30-40 years in good health and CMV-seropositive.

The chain links TRBV7-6 to TRBJ2-5; 14 bases line up with TRBD2. Per the germline V gene, CDR1 is SGHVS and CDR2 is FNYEAQ. CDR3 length: 18 residues. Trimming took 4 bases from V and 1 from J; bases not matched to a gene: 8. Written as DNA, the CDR3 is TGTGCCAGCAGCTCCTTCCCAGGACTAGCGGGAGGCCAAGAGACCCAGTACTTC. Translating it yields CASSSFPGLAGGQETQYF.

V is TRBV11-1 and J is TRBJ2-5, with 10 bases matching TRBD2. Trimming at V came to 0 bases and at J to 3 bases, leaving 4 bases not matched to a gene. The germline gives CDR1 SGHAT, CDR2 FQDESV (reference sequence). The length of the CDR3 is 16 residues. The CDR3 spells CASSLAGLAGEETQYF. The CDR3, as DNA: TGTGCCAGCAGCTTAGCGGGGCTAGCGGGAGAAGAGACCCAGTACTTC.

The J gene is TRBJ1-2, the V gene TRBV25-1; 7 bases match TRBD1. V lost 1 base and J lost 4; bases outside the gene matches: 9. This CDR3 comprises 16 residues. Germline V gives CDR1 MGHDK, CDR2 SYGVNS. The CDR3 loop is CASSESRAGGLYGYTF. The CDR3 DNA follows: TGTGCCAGCAGTGAATCCAGGGCAGGGGGACTCTATGGCTACACCTTC.

The V and J genes are TRBV19 and TRBJ1-4, with 10 bases aligning to TRBD1. The CDR3 is 16 amino acids. J lost 6 bases, V lost 4 bases, and 8 bases had no gene match. The germline CDR1 and CDR2 sequences are LNHDA and SQIVND (reference sequence). DNA of the CDR3: TGTGCCAGTAGTAAAAACCCGACAGGGGGCGATGAAAAACTGTTTTTT. Protein product: CASSKNPTGGDEKLFF.

Here the CDR3 DNA reads TGTGCCAGTAGTCAGCCGGGGGGTCCAAACGAGCAGTACTTC. Amino acid sequence: CASSQPGGPNEQYF. V usage is TRBV19 and J usage is TRBJ2-7; 7 bases are shared with TRBD2. CDR1 and CDR2 (germline): LNHDA, SQIVND (reference sequence). This CDR3 has 14 residues. J lost 5 bases, V lost 5 bases, and 9 bases had no gene match.

This clone has only a few counts. DNA of the CDR3: TGCGCCAGCAGCCAAGTCGACTTACACTACGAGCAGTACTTC. As protein: CASSQVDLHYEQYF. This rearrangement joins TRBV4-1 to TRBJ2-7, with D hard to call. Germline CDR1 and CDR2: MGHRA and YSYEKL. V was trimmed by 1 base and J by 3 bases, leaving 10 bases between them. The CDR3 consists of 14 residues.

The J gene is TRBJ2-1, the V gene TRBV5-5; no clear D gene. The CDR3 contains 11 residues. Trimming pared 2 bases from V and 6 bases from J, leaving 3 bases between. Germline CDR1 reads SGHKS; CDR2 reads YYEKEE (reference sequence). The DNA for the CDR3 is TGTGCCAGCAGCTTCGGCAATGAGCAGTTCTTC. Translating it yields CASSFGNEQFF.

This clone was counted between two and nine times. CDR3 in amino acids: CASSRRGGNGYTF. DNA for the CDR3: TGTGCCAGCAGTCGCCGGGGGGGCAATGGCTACACCTTC. The rearrangement links TRBV2 to TRBJ1-2; D may be TRBD1 (6 bases). This CDR3 has 13 residues. Trimming removed 5 bases at V and 6 bases at J, with 13 bases between. CDR1 and CDR2 from the germline V gene are SNHLY and FYNNEI.

The chain is built from TRBV10-2 and TRBJ2-7; 10 positions agree with TRBD2. CDR3 length: 15 amino acids. Germline loops: CDR1 WSHSY, CDR2 SAAADI. Unmatched junction bases numbered 9, after V lost 4 bases and J lost 6 bases. CDR3 loop: CASSGYSGGAGEQYF. CDR3 in DNA: TGCGCCAGCAGTGGGTACAGCGGGGGGGCCGGCGAGCAGTACTTC.

This clone was picked up a small number of times. The V call is TRBV11-3, the J call TRBJ2-3; D is perhaps TRBD2 (6 bases). There are 15 residues in the CDR3. Trimming left V 3 bases short and J 0 bases short, with 10 bases between. CDR1 is SGHNT and CDR2 is YENEEA in the germline V gene. The CDR3 nucleotides are TGTGCCAGCAGCTTTGGCCTAGCGAGCACAGATACGCAGTATTTT. Translating gives CASSFGLASTDTQYF.

J is TRBJ2-1 and V is TRBV9; 11 bases are shared with TRBD2. There are 16 residues in the CDR3. The germline CDR1 and CDR2 sequences are SGDLS and YYNGEE. Losses at the gene ends were 4 bases for V and 4 bases for J; bases not matched to a gene: 7. CDR3: CASSPMGLAVYNEQFF. CDR3 nucleotides: TGTGCCAGCAGCCCTATGGGACTAGCGGTTTACAATGAGCAGTTCTTC.

J is TRBJ1-1 and V is TRBV11-2; D is possibly TRBD1 (6 bases). Germline V gene data show CDR1 as SGHAT and CDR2 as FQNNGV. The CDR3 spans 12 residues. V lost 4 bases and J lost 10, with 13 bases in between. DNA of the CDR3: TGTGCCAGCAGCTCCTACAGGGAGGGAGCTTTCTTT. It yields the protein CASSSYREGAFF. The full variable domain, with the rest looked up from reference TRBV11-2 and TRBJ1-1, is EAGVAQSPRYKIIEKRQSVAFWCNPISGHATLYWYQQILGQGPKLLIQFQNNGVVDDSQLPKDRFSAERLKGVDSTLKIQPAKLEDSAVYLCASSSYREGAFFGQGTRLTVV.

J is TRBJ1-1 and V is TRBV7-9, with a possible D match to TRBD1 (5 bases). This CDR3 has 15 amino acids. With 8 bases removed from V and 0 bases from J, the gap between germline ends came to 16 bases. Germline V gene lookup returns CDR1 SEHNR and CDR2 FQNEAQ (reference sequence). In nucleotides, the CDR3 is TGTGCCAGCGGCCGCAGTGTGGGGCTGAACACTGAAGCTTTCTTT. Its protein product is CASGRSVGLNTEAFF.

The chain has TRBV18 and TRBJ2-7; 8 bases match TRBD1. The CDR3 is 14 amino acids. CDR1 and CDR2 from the germline V gene are KGHSH and LQKENI. V shed 1 base, J shed 2 bases, and the junction held 1 base outside the gene matches. CDR3 amino acids: CASSPQDRAYEQYF. In DNA form, the CDR3 reads TGTGCCAGCTCACCACAGGACAGGGCCTACGAGCAGTACTTC.

The rearrangement joins TRBV5-6 to TRBJ2-5; TRBD1 might be the D (6 bases). The J call may be incorrect, as the DNA end agrees better with TRBJ2-7. CDR3 length: 11 amino acids. Germline CDR1 SGHDT, CDR2 YYEEEE. The CDR3 reads CASSDRYEQYF. The CDR3, as DNA: TGTGCCAGCAGCGACAGGTACGAGCAGTACTTC.

The sample holds a few counts of this clone. CDR3 amino acids: CASRGLVLAKNIQYF. CDR3 coding DNA: TGTGCCAGCCGAGGGCTAGTCCTAGCCAAAAACATTCAGTACTTC. This chain links TRBV5-4 with TRBJ2-4; weak D call: TRBD2 (5 bases). CDR3 length: 15 amino acids. V was shortened by 7 bases and J by 0 bases, with 14 bases between the two germline ends. Looked up from germline, CDR1 is SGHNT and CDR2 is YYREEE (reference sequence).

This chain joins TRBV6-1 and TRBJ2-7; a possible D gene is TRBD1 (5 bases). CDR3 size: 14 residues. Trimming took 5 bases from V and 5 from J, leaving 16 bases between them. The germline V gene encodes CDR1 MNHNS and CDR2 SASEGT. The CDR3 sequence is CASSYSREAHEQYF. As DNA, the CDR3 is TGTGCCAGCAGTTATTCCAGGGAAGCCCACGAGCAGTACTTC.